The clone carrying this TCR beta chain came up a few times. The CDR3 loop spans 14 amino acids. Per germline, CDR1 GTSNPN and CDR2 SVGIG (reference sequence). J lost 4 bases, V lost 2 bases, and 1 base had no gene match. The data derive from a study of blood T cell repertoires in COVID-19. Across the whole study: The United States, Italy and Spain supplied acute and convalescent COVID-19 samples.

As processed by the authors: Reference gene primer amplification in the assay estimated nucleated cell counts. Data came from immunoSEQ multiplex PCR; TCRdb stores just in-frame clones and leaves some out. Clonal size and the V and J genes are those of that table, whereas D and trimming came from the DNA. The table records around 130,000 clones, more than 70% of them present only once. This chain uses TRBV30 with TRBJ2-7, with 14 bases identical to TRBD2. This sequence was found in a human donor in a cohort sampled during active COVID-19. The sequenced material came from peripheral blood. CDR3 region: CAWSWTSGGYEQYF. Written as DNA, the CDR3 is TGTGCCTGGAGTTGGACTAGCGGGGGGTACGAGCAGTACTTC.